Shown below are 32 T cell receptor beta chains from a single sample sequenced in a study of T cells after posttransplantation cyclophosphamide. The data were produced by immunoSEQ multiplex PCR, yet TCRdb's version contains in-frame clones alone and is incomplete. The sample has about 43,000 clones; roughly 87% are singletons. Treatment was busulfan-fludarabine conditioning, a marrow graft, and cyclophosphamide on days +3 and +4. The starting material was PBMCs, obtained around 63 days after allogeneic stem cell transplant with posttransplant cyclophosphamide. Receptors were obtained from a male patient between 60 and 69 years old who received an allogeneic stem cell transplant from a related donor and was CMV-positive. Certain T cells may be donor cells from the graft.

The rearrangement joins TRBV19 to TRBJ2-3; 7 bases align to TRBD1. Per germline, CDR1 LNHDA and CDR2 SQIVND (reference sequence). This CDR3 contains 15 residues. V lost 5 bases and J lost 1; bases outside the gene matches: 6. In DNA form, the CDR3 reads TGTGCCAGTAGTCAGACAGGGAAAGGCACAGATACGCAGTATTTT. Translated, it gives CASSQTGKGTDTQYF.

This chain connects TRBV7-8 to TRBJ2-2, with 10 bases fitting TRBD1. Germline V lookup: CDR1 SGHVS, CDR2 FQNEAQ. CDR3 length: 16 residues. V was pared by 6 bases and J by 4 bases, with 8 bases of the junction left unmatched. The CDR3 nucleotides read TGTGCCAGCAGGGTCGGACAGGGGGTTGGCACCGGGGAGCTGTTTTTT. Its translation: CASRVGQGVGTGELFF.

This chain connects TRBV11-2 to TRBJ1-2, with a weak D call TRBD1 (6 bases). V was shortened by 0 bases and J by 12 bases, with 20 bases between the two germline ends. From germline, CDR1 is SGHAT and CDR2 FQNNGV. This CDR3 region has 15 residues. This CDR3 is CASSLESGASSTNTF. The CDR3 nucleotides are TGTGCCAGCAGCTTAGAATCAGGGGCCTCTTCGACGAACACCTTC.

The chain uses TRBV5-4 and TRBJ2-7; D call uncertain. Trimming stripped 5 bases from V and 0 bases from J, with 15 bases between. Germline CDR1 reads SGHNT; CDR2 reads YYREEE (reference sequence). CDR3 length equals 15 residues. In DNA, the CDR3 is TGTGCCAGCAGTTCCCTGGCGGCCAACTCCTACGAGCAGTACTTC. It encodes CASSSLAANSYEQYF.

The CDR3 DNA sequence: TGTGCCAGCAGGCGAGACAGCGTCATGTGGGCTTTCTTT. Protein sequence: CASRRDSVMWAFF. The V gene is TRBV28, the J gene TRBJ1-1; tentative D call: TRBD1 (5 bases). Germline loops: CDR1 MDHEN, CDR2 SYDVKM. V was trimmed by 6 bases and J by 11 bases, leaving 19 bases between them. The CDR3 has 13 amino acids.

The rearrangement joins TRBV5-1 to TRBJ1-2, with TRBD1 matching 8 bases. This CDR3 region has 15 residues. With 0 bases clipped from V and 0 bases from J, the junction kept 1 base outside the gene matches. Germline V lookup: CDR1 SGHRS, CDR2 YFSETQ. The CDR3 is CASSLAGQANYGYTF. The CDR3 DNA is TGCGCCAGCAGCTTGGCGGGACAGGCTAACTATGGCTACACCTTC.

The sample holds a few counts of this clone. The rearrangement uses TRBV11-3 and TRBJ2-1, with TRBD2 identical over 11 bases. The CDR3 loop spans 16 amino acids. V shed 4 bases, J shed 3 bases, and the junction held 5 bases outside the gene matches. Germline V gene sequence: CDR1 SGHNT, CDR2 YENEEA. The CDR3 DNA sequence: TGTGCCAGCAGCTCTACCGGGACTAGCGGCTACAATGAGCAGTTCTTC. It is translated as CASSSTGTSGYNEQFF. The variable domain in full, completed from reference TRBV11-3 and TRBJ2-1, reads EAGVVQSPRYKIIEKKQPVAFWCNPISGHNTLYWYLQNLGQGPELLIRYENEEAVDDSQLPKDRFSAERLKGVDSTLKIQPAELGDSAVYLCASSSTGTSGYNEQFFGPGTRLTVL.

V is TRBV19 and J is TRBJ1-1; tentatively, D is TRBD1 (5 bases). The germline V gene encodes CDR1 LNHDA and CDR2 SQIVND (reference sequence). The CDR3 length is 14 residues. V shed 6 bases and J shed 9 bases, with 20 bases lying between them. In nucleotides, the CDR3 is TGTGCCAGTAGATCAGACAGTACCATATCCAAAGCTTTCTTT. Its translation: CASRSDSTISKAFF.

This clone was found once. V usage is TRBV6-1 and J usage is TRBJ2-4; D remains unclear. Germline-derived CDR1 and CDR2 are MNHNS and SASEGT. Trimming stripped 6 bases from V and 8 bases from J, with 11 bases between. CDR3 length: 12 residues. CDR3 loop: CASSGDVDIQYF. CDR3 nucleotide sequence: TGTGCCAGCAGCGGAGACGTGGACATTCAGTACTTC.

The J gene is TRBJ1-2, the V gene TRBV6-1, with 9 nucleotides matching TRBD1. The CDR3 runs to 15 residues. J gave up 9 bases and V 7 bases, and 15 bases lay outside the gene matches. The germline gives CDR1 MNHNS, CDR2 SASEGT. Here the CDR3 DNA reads TGTGCCAGCATTCTCACCCCGGGACAGGGCCCCCGCTACACCTTC. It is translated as CASILTPGQGPRYTF.

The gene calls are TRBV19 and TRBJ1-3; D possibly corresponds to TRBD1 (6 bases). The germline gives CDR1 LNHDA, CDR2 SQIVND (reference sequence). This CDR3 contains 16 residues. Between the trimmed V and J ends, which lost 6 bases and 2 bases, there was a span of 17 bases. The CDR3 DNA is TGTGCCAGTAGAGGGGGTGGGGCAGGGCCTGGAAACACCATATATTTT. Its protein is CASRGGGAGPGNTIYF.

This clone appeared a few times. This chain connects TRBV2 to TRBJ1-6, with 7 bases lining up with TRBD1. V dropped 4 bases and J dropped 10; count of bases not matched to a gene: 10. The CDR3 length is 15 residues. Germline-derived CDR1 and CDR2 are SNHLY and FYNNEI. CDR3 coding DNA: TGTGCCAGCAGTGTCCTGGACAGGATGGGCTCACCCCTCCACTTT. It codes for CASSVLDRMGSPLHF.

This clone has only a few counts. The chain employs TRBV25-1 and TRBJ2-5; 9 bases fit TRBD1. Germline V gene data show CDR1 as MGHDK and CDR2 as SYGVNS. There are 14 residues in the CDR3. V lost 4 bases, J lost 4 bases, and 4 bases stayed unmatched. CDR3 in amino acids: CASSGGTGIETQYF. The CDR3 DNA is TGTGCCAGCAGTGGGGGGACAGGGATAGAGACCCAGTACTTC.

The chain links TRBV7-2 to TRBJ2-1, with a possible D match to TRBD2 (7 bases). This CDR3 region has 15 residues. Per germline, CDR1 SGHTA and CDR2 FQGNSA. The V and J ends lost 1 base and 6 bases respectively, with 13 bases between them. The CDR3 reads CASSLDGGGSNEQFF. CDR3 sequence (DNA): TGTGCCAGCAGCTTAGATGGCGGGGGCTCCAATGAGCAGTTCTTC.

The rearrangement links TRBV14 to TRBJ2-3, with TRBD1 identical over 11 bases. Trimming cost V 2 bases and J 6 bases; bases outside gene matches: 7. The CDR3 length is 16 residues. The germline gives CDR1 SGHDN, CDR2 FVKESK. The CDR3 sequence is CASSQHTGQGDDTQYF. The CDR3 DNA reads TGTGCCAGCAGCCAACATACGGGACAGGGGGACGATACGCAGTATTTT.

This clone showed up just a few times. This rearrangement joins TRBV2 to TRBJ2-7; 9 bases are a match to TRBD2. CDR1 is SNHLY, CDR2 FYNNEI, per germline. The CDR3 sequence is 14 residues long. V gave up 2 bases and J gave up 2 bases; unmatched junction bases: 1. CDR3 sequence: CASSESGGPYEQYV. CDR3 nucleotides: TGTGCCAGCAGTGAAAGCGGGGGGCCCTACGAGCAGTACGTC.

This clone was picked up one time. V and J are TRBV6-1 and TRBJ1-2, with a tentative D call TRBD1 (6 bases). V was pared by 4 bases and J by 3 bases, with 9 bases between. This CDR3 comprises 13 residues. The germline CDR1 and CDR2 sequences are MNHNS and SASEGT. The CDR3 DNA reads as TGTGCCAGCAGTGCGCCAGGGGACTATGGCTACACCTTC. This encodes CASSAPGDYGYTF.

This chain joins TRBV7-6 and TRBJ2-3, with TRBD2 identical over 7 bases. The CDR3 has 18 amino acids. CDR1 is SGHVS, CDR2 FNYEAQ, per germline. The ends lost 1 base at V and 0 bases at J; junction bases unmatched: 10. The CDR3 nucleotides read TGTGCCAGCAGCTTAGACATCCTGCGGGGGAAAAGCACAGATACGCAGTATTTT. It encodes CASSLDILRGKSTDTQYF.

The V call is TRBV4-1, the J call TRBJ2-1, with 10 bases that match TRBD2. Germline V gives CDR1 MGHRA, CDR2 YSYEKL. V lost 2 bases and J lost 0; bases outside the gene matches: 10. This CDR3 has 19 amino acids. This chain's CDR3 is CASSQSPSGGPYSYNEQFF. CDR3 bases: TGCGCCAGCAGCCAAAGTCCTAGCGGGGGACCCTACTCCTACAATGAGCAGTTCTTC.

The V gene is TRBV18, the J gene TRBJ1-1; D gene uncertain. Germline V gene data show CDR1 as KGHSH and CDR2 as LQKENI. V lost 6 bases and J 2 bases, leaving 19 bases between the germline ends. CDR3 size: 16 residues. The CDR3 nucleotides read TGTGCCAGCTCCCACTCCCTCCTAGGTCCCAACACTGAAGCTTTCTTT. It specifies CASSHSLLGPNTEAFF.

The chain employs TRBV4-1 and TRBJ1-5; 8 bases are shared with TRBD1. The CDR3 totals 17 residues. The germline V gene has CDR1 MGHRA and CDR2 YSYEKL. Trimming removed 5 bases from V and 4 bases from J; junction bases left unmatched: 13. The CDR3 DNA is TGCGCCAGCAGCGCAGGAATCGGACAGGGTTTAAATCAGCCCCAGCATTTT. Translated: CASSAGIGQGLNQPQHF.

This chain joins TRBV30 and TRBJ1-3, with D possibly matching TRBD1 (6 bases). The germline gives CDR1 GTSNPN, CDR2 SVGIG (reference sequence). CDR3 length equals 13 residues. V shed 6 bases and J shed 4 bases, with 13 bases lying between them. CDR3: CACTGLGGNTIYF. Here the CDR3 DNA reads TGTGCCTGTACAGGGCTGGGGGGAAACACCATATATTTT.

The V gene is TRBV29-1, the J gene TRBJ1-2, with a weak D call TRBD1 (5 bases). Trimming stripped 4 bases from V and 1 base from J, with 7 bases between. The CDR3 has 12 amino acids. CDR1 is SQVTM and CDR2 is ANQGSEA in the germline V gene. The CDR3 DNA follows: TGCAGCGTTGCAAGGGGTAACTATGGCTACACCTTC. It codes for CSVARGNYGYTF.

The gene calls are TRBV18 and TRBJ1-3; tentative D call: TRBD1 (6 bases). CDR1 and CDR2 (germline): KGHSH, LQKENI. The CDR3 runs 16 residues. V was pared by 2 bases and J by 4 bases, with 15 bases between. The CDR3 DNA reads TGTGCCAGCTCACCAGGGACATCGGGCTTCGGAAACACCATATATTTT. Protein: CASSPGTSGFGNTIYF. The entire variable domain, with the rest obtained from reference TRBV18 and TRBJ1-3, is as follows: NAGVMQNPRHLVRRRGQEARLRCSPMKGHSHVYWYRQLPEEGLKFMVYLQKENIIDESGMPKERFSAEFPKEGPSILRIQQVVRGDSAAYFCASSPGTSGFGNTIYFGEGSWLTVV.

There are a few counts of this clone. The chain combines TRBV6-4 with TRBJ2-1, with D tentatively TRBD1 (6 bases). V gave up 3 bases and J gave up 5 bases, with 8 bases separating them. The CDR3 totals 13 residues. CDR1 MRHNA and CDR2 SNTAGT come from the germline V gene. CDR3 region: CASSETGNNEQFF. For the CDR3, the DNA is TGTGCCAGCAGTGAAACAGGGAACAATGAGCAGTTCTTC.

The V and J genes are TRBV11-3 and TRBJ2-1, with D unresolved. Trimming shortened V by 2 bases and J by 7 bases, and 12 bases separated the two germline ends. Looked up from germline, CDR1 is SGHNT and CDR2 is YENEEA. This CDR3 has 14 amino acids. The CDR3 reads CASSLNSLANEQFF. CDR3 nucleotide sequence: TGTGCCAGCAGCTTAAACTCACTCGCAAATGAGCAGTTCTTC.

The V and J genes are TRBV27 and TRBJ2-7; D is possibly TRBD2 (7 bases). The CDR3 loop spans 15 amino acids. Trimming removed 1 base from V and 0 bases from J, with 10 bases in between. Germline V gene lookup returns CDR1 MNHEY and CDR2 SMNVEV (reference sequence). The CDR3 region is CASSLLGGLSYEQYF. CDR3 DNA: TGTGCCAGCAGTTTATTGGGGGGGCTCTCCTACGAGCAGTACTTC.

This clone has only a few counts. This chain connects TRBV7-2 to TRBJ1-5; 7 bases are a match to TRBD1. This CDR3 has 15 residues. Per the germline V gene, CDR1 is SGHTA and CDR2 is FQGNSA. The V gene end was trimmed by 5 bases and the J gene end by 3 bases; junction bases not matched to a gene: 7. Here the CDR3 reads CASSQYRGDNQPQHF. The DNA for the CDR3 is TGTGCCAGCAGCCAATACAGGGGCGACAATCAGCCCCAGCATTTT.

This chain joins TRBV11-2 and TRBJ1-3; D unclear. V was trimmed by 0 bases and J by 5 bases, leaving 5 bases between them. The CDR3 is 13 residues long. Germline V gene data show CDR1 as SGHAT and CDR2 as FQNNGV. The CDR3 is CASSLDFRNTIYF. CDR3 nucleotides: TGTGCCAGCAGCTTAGACTTCCGAAACACCATATATTTT.

CDR3: CASSLGGGREQYF. CDR3 bases: TGTGCCAGCAGCTTAGGCGGGGGGAGGGAGCAGTACTTC. The chain recombines TRBV11-2 with TRBJ2-7; 8 positions match TRBD2. The CDR3 consists of 13 residues. Per germline, CDR1 SGHAT and CDR2 FQNNGV. V trimming: 1 base; J trimming: 7 bases; junction bases outside the gene matches: 3.

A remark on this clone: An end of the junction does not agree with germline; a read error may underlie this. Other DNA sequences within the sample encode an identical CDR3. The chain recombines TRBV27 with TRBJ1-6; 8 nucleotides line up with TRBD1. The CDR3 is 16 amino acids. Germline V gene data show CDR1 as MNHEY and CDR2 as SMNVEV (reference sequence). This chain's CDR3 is CASSPSNIQGDSPLHF. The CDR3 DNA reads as TGTGCCAGCAGTCCATCTAACATACAGGGGGATTCCCCCCTCCACTTT.

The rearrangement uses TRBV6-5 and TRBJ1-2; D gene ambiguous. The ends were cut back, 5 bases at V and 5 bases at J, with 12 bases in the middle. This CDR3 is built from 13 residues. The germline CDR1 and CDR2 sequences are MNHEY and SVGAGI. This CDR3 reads CASSTRADYGYTF. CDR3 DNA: TGTGCCAGCAGTACACGCGCGGATTATGGCTACACCTTC.